These 17 T cell receptor beta chains were all obtained from the same sample, sequenced in a study of STAT5B mutations in CD4+ large granular lymphocyte leukemia. Only in-frame clones appear in the TCRdb table, and some are missing; sequencing was by immunoSEQ multiplex PCR. The sample includes about 48,000 clones, roughly 72% seen only once; the top ten take 1.5%. The sequencing sample was made of CD4+ T cells from blood buffy coats. The receptors were gathered from a human donor in good health.

V is TRBV30 and J is TRBJ1-1; the D gene is possibly TRBD1 (6 bases). The germline V gene has CDR1 GTSNPN and CDR2 SVGIG (reference sequence). CDR3 size: 13 residues. V lost 2 bases, J lost 4 bases, and 11 bases lay in between. The CDR3 spells CAWSRGESTEAFF. The CDR3 nucleotides read TGTGCCTGGAGTAGGGGGGAGAGCACTGAAGCTTTCTTT.

The CDR3 coding sequence is TGTGCCAGTAGTCCAGGACAGGGAGGTGGACAGCCCCAGCATTTT. Protein sequence: CASSPGQGGGQPQHF. V is TRBV19 and J is TRBJ1-5, with 8 bases aligning to TRBD1. The CDR3 spans 15 residues. Trimming at V came to 5 bases and at J to 7 bases, leaving 10 bases not matched to a gene. The germline gives CDR1 LNHDA, CDR2 SQIVND (reference sequence).

The chain combines TRBV29-1 with TRBJ2-5; a possible D gene is TRBD1 (5 bases). The CDR3 consists of 16 residues. Trimming took 3 bases from V and 5 from J, leaving 22 bases between them. Germline assignment: CDR1 SQVTM and CDR2 ANQGSEA. Here the CDR3 reads CSVEGFVGRMVETQYF. The CDR3 DNA reads TGCAGCGTTGAGGGGTTTGTGGGGCGGATGGTTGAGACCCAGTACTTC.

The genes are TRBV7-9 and TRBJ1-2; D is ambiguous. The V end was cut by 2 bases, the J end by 4 bases, with 11 bases between. Germline loops: CDR1 SEHNR, CDR2 FQNEAQ (reference sequence). The CDR3 runs to 14 residues. DNA of the CDR3: TGTGCCAGCAGCTTAAGTTTGGATTCCTATGGCTACACCTTC. The encoded protein is CASSLSLDSYGYTF.

The rearrangement uses TRBV6-6 and TRBJ2-7; TRBD2 might be the D (6 bases). This CDR3 region has 15 residues. The ends were cut back, 8 bases at V and 2 bases at J, with 19 bases in the middle. Germline lookup yields CDR1 MNHNY and CDR2 SVGAGI (reference sequence). CDR3 in amino acids: CASGAAQEGTYEQYF. The CDR3 region has the DNA TGTGCCAGCGGGGCGGCGCAGGAGGGAACCTACGAGCAGTACTTC.

The chain recombines TRBV11-1 with TRBJ1-6; TRBD1 is a possible D gene (5 bases). The CDR3 has 14 residues. Looked up from germline, CDR1 is SGHAT and CDR2 is FQDESV (reference sequence). The V end lost 2 bases, the J end lost 11 bases, and 13 bases lay between the germline ends. The DNA of the CDR3 is TGTGCCAGCAGCTTACGTCAGGGATTGGCACCCCTCCACTTT. Translating it yields CASSLRQGLAPLHF.

The count of this clone is one. CDR3 region: CASSLGRESTDTQYF. The CDR3 bases are TGTGCCAGCAGCTTAGGCAGGGAAAGCACAGATACGCAGTATTTT. The gene calls are TRBV5-8 and TRBJ2-3, with a tentative D call TRBD1 (5 bases). Trimming shortened V by 2 bases and J by 0 bases, and 10 bases separated the two germline ends. The CDR3 is made up of 15 amino acids. The V gene's germline CDR1 is SGHTS and CDR2 YDEGEE.

The J gene is TRBJ1-2, the V gene TRBV4-2, with D possibly matching TRBD1 (5 bases). Trimming stripped 0 bases from V and 7 bases from J, with 12 bases between. The CDR3 totals 14 residues. Germline V gene data show CDR1 as LGHNA and CDR2 as YNFKEQ. The CDR3 sequence: CASSQDRVSSGYTF. The CDR3 nucleotides are TGTGCCAGCAGCCAAGACAGGGTCTCCTCTGGCTACACCTTC.

The chain uses TRBV6-1 and TRBJ1-5; the match to TRBD1 covers 7 bases. Germline V CDR1 and CDR2: MNHNS, SASEGT. The J segment lost 4 bases and the V segment lost 4 bases, leaving 1 base of the junction unmatched. This CDR3 contains 13 residues. The CDR3 region is CASSVTGNQPQHF. The CDR3 nucleotides are TGTGCCAGCAGTGTGACAGGGAATCAGCCCCAGCATTTT.

In this sample, this clone turned up a few times. The chain uses TRBV10-3 and TRBJ1-5; 10 bases line up with TRBD1. The CDR3 is 14 residues long. CDR1 is ENHRY and CDR2 is SYGVKD in the germline V gene. V trimming: 6 bases; J trimming: 5 bases; junction bases outside the gene matches: 4. The DNA for the CDR3 is TGTGCCATCAGGGGGACAGGGGAGGATCAGCCCCAGCATTTT. It is translated as CAIRGTGEDQPQHF.

This rearrangement joins TRBV9 to TRBJ2-4, with 7 bases fitting TRBD1. The V segment lost 3 bases and the J segment 9 bases; nucleotides outside the gene matches: 15. Germline V gene lookup returns CDR1 SGDLS and CDR2 YYNGEE. The CDR3 consists of 16 residues. The CDR3 nucleotides read TGTGCCAGCAGCGCTCTCCCCGGGACAGCAGAGGGCATTCAGTACTTC. Translated: CASSALPGTAEGIQYF.

The chain recombines TRBV9 with TRBJ1-3; tentatively, D is TRBD1 (6 bases). The V end lost 4 bases, the J end lost 0 bases, and 17 bases lay between the germline ends. The CDR3 has 17 amino acids. Per germline, CDR1 SGDLS and CDR2 YYNGEE. DNA for the CDR3: TGTGCCAGCAGCCCCCGGCTCGGGGGCGACTCTGGAAACACCATATATTTT. Residues: CASSPRLGGDSGNTIYF.

The rearrangement uses TRBV7-9 and TRBJ1-1; TRBD1 agrees at 8 bases. This CDR3 has 14 amino acids. Germline V gives CDR1 SEHNR, CDR2 FQNEAQ (reference sequence). V lost 3 bases and J lost 3; bases outside the gene matches: 3. For the CDR3, the DNA is TGTGCCAGCAGCTTGACAGGGGAGGACACTGAAGCTTTCTTT. Translation: CASSLTGEDTEAFF.

J is TRBJ2-5 and V is TRBV7-3; possible D gene TRBD1, 5 bases. V was pared by 1 base and J by 1 base, with 10 bases between. The CDR3 extends over 15 amino acids. Germline CDR1 is SGHTA and CDR2 is FQGTGA. The CDR3 loop is CASSLRGGLQETQYF. The CDR3 DNA follows: TGTGCCAGCAGCTTAAGGGGCGGCCTCCAAGAGACCCAGTACTTC. The full variable domain, with the rest looked up from reference TRBV7-3 and TRBJ2-5, is GAGVSQTPSNKVTEKGKYVELRCDPISGHTALYWYRQSLGQGPEFLIYFQGTGAADDSGLPNDRFFAVRPEGSVSTLKIQRTERGDSAVYLCASSLRGGLQETQYFGPGTRLLVL.

The chain recombines TRBV21-1 with TRBJ2-7. TRBV21-1 is annotated as a pseudogene. The CDR3 runs to 14 residues. In DNA form, the CDR3 reads TGTGCCAGCAGCCCCTTTCGCACCACCTACGAGCAGTACTTC. Residues: CASSPFRTTYEQYF.

V is TRBV7-9 and J is TRBJ2-4; D possibly corresponds to TRBD1 (6 bases). The germline V gene encodes CDR1 SEHNR and CDR2 FQNEAQ (reference sequence). The CDR3 has 13 residues. V lost 5 bases, J lost 14 bases, and 19 bases lay in between. The DNA of the CDR3 is TGTGCCAGCAGCCTGGCTATCGGTGGGGGCGAGTACTTC. Translated, it gives CASSLAIGGGEYF.

In its sample, this clone was seen a few times. The V call is TRBV7-9, the J call TRBJ1-1; D not certain. CDR1 and CDR2 (germline): SEHNR, FQNEAQ (reference sequence). V was trimmed by 4 bases and J by 0 bases, leaving 9 bases between them. This CDR3 comprises 14 residues. CDR3 sequence: CASSSRAMNTEAFF. CDR3 coding DNA: TGTGCCAGCAGCTCCCGGGCCATGAACACTGAAGCTTTCTTT.